A selection of T cell receptor beta chains follows, all from one sample in a study of regulatory T cells in long-lasting Graves disease. Via MiXCR, TCRdb re-called the multiplex PCR reads, giving one row per CDR3 protein. The profile shows 400,000 to 500,000 distinct CDR3 sequences, 16% of them singletons. These sequences were also reported in another study, on T cells in Graves' hyperthyroidism and ophthalmopathy.

The specimen comprised peripheral blood mononuclear cells (PBMCs), sampled at new diagnosis, from a patient treated with antithyroid drugs. The receptors shown here come from a young woman with Graves disease. The CDR3 runs from the conserved cysteine through the conserved F or W. The D gene is left open where the match is weak. A clone size is listed for some rows: how often the clone was seen (once, few, many), or a class if it is expanded.

clone_size | d_call | j_call | v_call | cdr3_nt | cdr3_aa
many | NA | TRBJ1-4 | TRBV6-1 | TGTGCCAGCATCCCCGGACAGTCTAATGAAAAACTGTTTTTT | CASIPGQSNEKLFF
many | NA | TRBJ2-1 | TRBV28 | TGTGCCAGCAGTTTAGCAGGGTCGGACAATGAGCAGTTCTTC | CASSLAGSDNEQFF
NA | NA | TRBJ1-4 | TRBV18 | TGTGCCAGCTCACCGGGGGGCATGGGTGAAAAACTGTTTTTT | CASSPGGMGEKLFF
many | NA | TRBJ2-1 | TRBV2 | TGTGCCAAATCCGAACAGAACTACAATGAGCAGTTCTTC | CAKSEQNYNEQFF
many | TRBD2 | TRBJ2-7 | TRBV12-3/TRBV12-4 | TGTGCCAGCAGTTTACAGTTCCTAGCGGGATCGGCGGACGAGCAGTACTTC | CASSLQFLAGSADEQYF
many | TRBD1 | TRBJ2-2 | TRBV27 | TGTGCCAGCAGTCGCTGGATGGGGACAGGGATCGCCGGGGAGCTGTTTTTT | CASSRWMGTGIAGELFF
many | NA | TRBJ1-3 | TRBV2 | TGTGCCAGCTCAGTAGGGTCGAACACCATATATTTT | CASSVGSNTIYF
NA | TRBD2 | TRBJ2-1 | TRBV5-6 | TGTGCCAGCAGCTTCTTAACTAGCGGGAGGGGCAATGAGCAGTTCTTC | CASSFLTSGRGNEQFF
NA | NA | TRBJ2-1 | TRBV6-1 | TGTGCCAGCAGTCGATCAGACAATGAGCAGTTCTTC | CASSRSDNEQFF
NA | NA | TRBJ2-1 | TRBV2 | TGTGCCAGCAGTGTACTGGTCTCCTACAATGAGCAGTTCTTC | CASSVLVSYNEQFF
NA | NA | TRBJ2-3 | TRBV5-4 | TGTGCCAGCAGCTTGGAGGGGGGGCGCACAGATACGCAGTATTTT | CASSLEGGRTDTQYF